A single sample gave rise to the 11 T cell receptor beta chains below, sequenced in a study of blood T cells in healthy people across ages (dated by TCRdb to about 2015). The library relied on 5' RACE. The listed sequencing device is Illumina HiSeq 2500. The second PCR ran for roughly 6 to 11 cycles and used a J-beta primer mix along with a sample-barcoded 5' primer. Through fastp at Q25 and MiXCR, TCRdb rebuilt clones from the public reads, retaining in-frame beta chains. Every CDR3 protein is listed once, alongside the most common genes and DNA of its rows. Present in this sample are about 1.4 million distinct CDR3 sequences, approximately 63% of which were seen just once. Of the sample, approximately 7% is held by the ten largest clones. Material: blood. Source of these receptors: a man between 18 and 35 years old in good health.

This clonotype has just a few counts. The chain recombines TRBV29-1 with TRBJ2-1; D is unresolved. Germline-derived CDR1 and CDR2 are SQVTM and ANQGSEA. This CDR3 has 12 residues. V was pared by 2 bases and J by 2 bases, with 4 bases between. The CDR3 sequence: CSVEYTYNEQFF. The CDR3 nucleotides are TGCAGCGTTGAATATACCTACAATGAGCAGTTCTTC.

This clonotype appeared a few times. The rearrangement links TRBV24-1 to TRBJ1-2; D ambiguous. Trimming cost V 3 bases and J 1 base, with 5 bases left between them. Per germline, CDR1 KGHDR and CDR2 SFDVKD. The CDR3 is made up of 13 amino acids. CDR3 sequence (DNA): TGTGCCACCAGTGATCAGATTAACTATGGCTACACCTTC. It codes for CATSDQINYGYTF.

Points on this clonotype: The junction departs from germline at one end; a sequencing error may be responsible. This sequence joins TRBV4-3 and TRBJ1-4; D gene unclear. The CDR3 is 15 residues long. CDR1 is LGHNA and CDR2 is YSLEER in the germline V gene. CDR3 sequence reads: CAGSQDVATNEKLFF. The CDR3 DNA sequence: TGCGCCGGCAGCCAAGATGTTGCAACTAATGAAAAACTGTTTTTT.

This chain joins TRBV6-6 and TRBJ1-2; TRBD1 matches 8 bases. Unmatched junction bases numbered 14, after V lost 7 bases and J lost 7 bases. This CDR3 has 15 amino acids. Germline-derived CDR1 and CDR2 are MNHNY and SVGAGI (reference sequence). CDR3 loop: CASTPSMDRVVGYTF. The DNA of the CDR3 is TGTGCCAGCACCCCTTCAATGGACAGGGTTGTTGGCTACACCTTC.

This clonotype was picked up a small number of times. The rearrangement joins TRBV11-2 to TRBJ2-7; 10 nucleotides match TRBD2. Trimming took 5 bases from V and 0 from J; bases not matched to a gene: 7. This CDR3 region has 16 residues. Looked up from germline, CDR1 is SGHAT and CDR2 is FQNNGV. The DNA of the CDR3 is TGTGCCAGCAGCCACACCCCTAGCGGGAGCTCCTACGAGCAGTACTTC. Translation: CASSHTPSGSSYEQYF.

This clonotype was counted a few times. The chain is built from TRBV4-3 and TRBJ2-5, with TRBD1 as a possible D gene (6 bases). The germline CDR1 and CDR2 sequences are LGHNA and YSLEER. V was clipped by 5 bases and J by 2 bases, with 18 bases between them. The CDR3 runs 16 residues. This chain's CDR3 is CASSGAPGHPQETQYF. Here the CDR3 DNA reads TGCGCCAGCAGCGGAGCCCCGGGACATCCTCAAGAGACCCAGTACTTC.

About this clonotype itself: At one of its ends the junction is not consistent with the germline gene, which may arise from a read error. The chain links TRBV15 to TRBJ2-7, with D unclear. This CDR3 contains 15 residues. CDR1 LNHNV and CDR2 YYDKDF come from the germline V gene (reference sequence). CDR3 loop: CATSRDFPSSYKQYF. The CDR3 DNA sequence: TGTGCCACCAGCAGAGATTTCCCAAGCTCCTACAAGCAGTACTTC.

The rearrangement joins TRBV3-1 to TRBJ2-5, with 10 bases fitting TRBD2. Near its end, the DNA agrees better with TRBJ2-7, so the J call may be wrong. The CDR3 is 15 amino acids. The germline CDR1 and CDR2 sequences are LGHDT and YNNKEL (reference sequence). In DNA, the CDR3 is TGTGCCAGCAGCCAGTATCAGACTAGCGGGCGCGAGCAGTACTTC. Translated: CASSQYQTSGREQYF.

The chain links TRBV7-9 to TRBJ2-7; D is tentatively TRBD1 or TRBD2 (5 bases each). CDR3 length equals 15 residues. Trimming took off 5 bases at V and 2 bases at J, with 16 bases between the two ends. Germline V gives CDR1 SEHNR, CDR2 FQNEAQ (reference sequence). CDR3 coding DNA: TGTGCCAGCAGCCCCGGGGCAGATCATACCTACGAGCAGTACTTC. It specifies CASSPGADHTYEQYF.

This rearrangement joins TRBV7-6 to TRBJ1-4; D might be TRBD1 (5 bases). CDR3 length equals 14 residues. Germline assignment: CDR1 SGHVS and CDR2 FNYEAQ. V lost 5 bases and J lost 8, with 15 bases in between. In DNA form, the CDR3 reads TGTGCCAGCAGCCGGAGGGGCGCAAACGAAAAACTGTTTTTT. It codes for CASSRRGANEKLFF.

This clonotype was found many times. This chain connects TRBV6-1 to TRBJ2-3; 10 bases agree with TRBD1. Germline V CDR1 and CDR2: MNHNS, SASEGT. The CDR3 totals 16 residues. The V gene end was trimmed by 7 bases and the J gene end by 4 bases; junction bases not matched to a gene: 11. The CDR3 reads CASTNNPGQGSDTQYF. The DNA of the CDR3 is TGTGCCAGCACAAATAACCCGGGACAGGGGTCAGATACGCAGTATTTT.